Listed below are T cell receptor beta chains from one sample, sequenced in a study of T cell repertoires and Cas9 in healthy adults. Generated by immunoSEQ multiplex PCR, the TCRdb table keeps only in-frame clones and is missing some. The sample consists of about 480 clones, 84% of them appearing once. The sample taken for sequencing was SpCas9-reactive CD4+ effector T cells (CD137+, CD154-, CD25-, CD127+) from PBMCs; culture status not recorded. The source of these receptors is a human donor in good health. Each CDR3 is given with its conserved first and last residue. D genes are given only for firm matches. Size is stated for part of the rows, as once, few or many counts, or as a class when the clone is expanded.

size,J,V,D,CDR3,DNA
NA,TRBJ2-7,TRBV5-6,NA,CASSLRLRSSYEQYF,TGTGCCAGCAGCTTACGGCTTAGGAGCTCCTACGAGCAGTACTTC
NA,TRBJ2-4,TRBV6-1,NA,CASSERGVVLAAKNIQYF,TGTGCCAGCAGTGAACGCGGCGTCGTCCTAGCTGCCAAAAACATTCAGTACTTC
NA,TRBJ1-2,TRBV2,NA,CASSEESIYGYTF,TGTGCCAGCAGTGAAGAATCAATCTATGGCTACACCTTC
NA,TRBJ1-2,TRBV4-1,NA,CASSHKAPGSFYGYTF,TGCGCCAGCAGCCATAAGGCCCCCGGGTCCTTCTATGGCTACACCTTC
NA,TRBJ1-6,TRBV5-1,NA,CASSLEIVGAQTPLRTPLHF,TGCGCCAGCAGCTTAGAAATAGTGGGGGCGCAAACCCCGCTTAGGACACCCCTCCACTTT
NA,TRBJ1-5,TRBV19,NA,CASSIPGNQPQHF,TGTGCCAGTAGTATCCCAGGGAATCAGCCCCAGCATTTT
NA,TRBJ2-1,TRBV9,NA,CASSVEDSFHNEQFF,TGTGCCAGCAGCGTAGAGGATAGTTTCCACAATGAGCAGTTCTTC
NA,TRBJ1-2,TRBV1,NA,CTSRPPIVRKTYGYTF,TGCACCAGCAGGCCCCCCATTGTGCGAAAGACCTATGGCTACACCTTC
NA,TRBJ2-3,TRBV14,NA,CASSHNPTIEDTQYF,TGTGCCAGCAGCCACAATCCGACGATTGAAGATACGCAGTATTTT
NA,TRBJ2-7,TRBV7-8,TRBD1,CASSWGTGGISYEQYF,TGTGCCAGCAGCTGGGGGACAGGCGGAATTAGTTACGAGCAGTACTTC
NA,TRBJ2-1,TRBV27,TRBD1,CASRPGQAYNEQFF,TGTGCCAGCCGACCGGGACAGGCCTACAATGAGCAGTTCTTC
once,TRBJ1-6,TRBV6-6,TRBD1,CASRGTGGAYNSPLHF,TGTGCCAGCAGAGGGACAGGGGGCGCCTATAATTCACCCCTCCACTTT
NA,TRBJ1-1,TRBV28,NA,CASSCLGAGGDTEAFF,TGTGCCAGCAGTTGCCTGGGGGCGGGGGGAGACACTGAAGCTTTCTTT
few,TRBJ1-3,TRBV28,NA,CASSQLQGIARYF,TGTGCCAGCAGTCAATTGCAGGGTATAGCTCGATATTTT
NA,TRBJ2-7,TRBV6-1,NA,CASGPWGAAEQYF,TGTGCCAGTGGCCCTTGGGGTGCGGCCGAGCAGTACTTC
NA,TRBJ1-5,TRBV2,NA,CAGSAQGGQPQHF,TGTGCCGGCAGTGCACAGGGAGGCCAGCCCCAGCATTTT
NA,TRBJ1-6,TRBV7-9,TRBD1,CASSLFGQGARRENSPLHF,TGTGCCAGCAGCTTATTCGGCCAGGGGGCCCGACGAGAGAATTCACCCCTCCACTTT
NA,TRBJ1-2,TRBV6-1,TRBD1,CASSDPDRANYGYTF,TGTGCCAGCAGTGACCCGGACAGGGCTAACTATGGCTACACCTTC
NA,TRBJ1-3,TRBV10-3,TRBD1,CAISELGRGPGNTIYF,TGTGCCATCAGTGAGTTGGGCAGGGGGCCAGGAAACACCATATATTTT
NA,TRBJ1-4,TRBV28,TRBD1,CASSSLQGATNEKLFF,TGTGCCAGCAGTTCCCTACAGGGGGCCACTAATGAAAAACTGTTTTTT
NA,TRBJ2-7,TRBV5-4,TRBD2,CASSLFFRGGEQYF,TGTGCCAGCAGCTTATTTTTTCGGGGGGGCGAGCAGTACTTC
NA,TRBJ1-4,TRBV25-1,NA,CASRDAVNEKLFF,TGTGCCAGCAGAGACGCTGTTAATGAAAAACTGTTTTTT
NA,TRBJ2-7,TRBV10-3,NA,CAISAEGIYEQYF,TGTGCCATCAGTGCCGAAGGGATCTACGAGCAGTACTTC
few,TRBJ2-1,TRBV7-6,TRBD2,CASSRRGGRNEQFF,TGTGCCAGCAGCCGCCGGGGGGGCCGGAATGAGCAGTTCTTC
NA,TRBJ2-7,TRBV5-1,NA,CASSLAGNPPSYEQYF,TGCGCCAGCAGCTTGGCCGGAAACCCACCCTCCTACGAGCAGTACTTC
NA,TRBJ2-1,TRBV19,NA,CASSIIGSVGQFF,TGTGCCAGTAGTATTATAGGTTCTGTTGGGCAGTTCTTC
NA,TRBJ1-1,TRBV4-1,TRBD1,CASSRNPGTGPPDTEAFF,TGCGCCAGCAGCCGAAACCCCGGGACAGGGCCTCCGGACACTGAAGCTTTCTTT
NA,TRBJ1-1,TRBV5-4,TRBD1,CASSHNSGQGEAFF,TGTGCCAGCAGCCACAATTCAGGACAGGGTGAAGCTTTCTTT
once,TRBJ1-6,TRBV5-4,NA,CASSLDRANSPLHF,TGTGCCAGCAGCTTGGACAGGGCCAATTCACCCCTCCACTTT
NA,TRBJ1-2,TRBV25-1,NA,CASSRTRELRQTYGYTF,TGTGCCAGCAGTCGTACGCGAGAACTGAGACAGACCTATGGCTACACCTTC
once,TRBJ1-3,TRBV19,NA,CASSIQVHAGNTIYF,TGTGCCAGTAGTATTCAAGTCCACGCGGGAAACACCATATATTTT
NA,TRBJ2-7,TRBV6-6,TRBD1,CASREYRGPTYEQYF,TGTGCCAGCAGGGAATACAGGGGGCCTACCTACGAGCAGTACTTC
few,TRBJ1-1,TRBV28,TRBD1,CASRSRQGKTEAFF,TGTGCCAGCAGATCCAGACAGGGAAAAACTGAAGCTTTCTTT
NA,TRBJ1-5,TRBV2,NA,CASSVYSNQPQHF,TGTGCCAGCAGTGTTTATAGCAATCAGCCCCAGCATTTT
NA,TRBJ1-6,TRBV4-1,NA,CASSQDTATYNSPLHF,TGCGCCAGCAGCCAAGATACCGCTACCTATAATTCACCCCTCCACTTT
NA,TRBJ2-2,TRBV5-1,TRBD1,CASSLAGQGTGELFF,TGCGCCAGCAGCTTGGCCGGACAGGGCACCGGGGAGCTGTTTTTT
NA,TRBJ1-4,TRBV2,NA,CASSEIDEKLFF,TGTGCCAGCAGTGAAATAGATGAAAAACTGTTTTTT
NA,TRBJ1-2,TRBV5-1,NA,CASSLDFYGYTF,TGCGCCAGCAGCTTGGATTTTTATGGCTACACCTTC
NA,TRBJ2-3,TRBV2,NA,CASIDRSYTDTQYF,TGTGCCAGCATCGACCGGTCATACACAGATACGCAGTATTTT
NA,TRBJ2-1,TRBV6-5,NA,CASLLAGVREQFF,TGTGCCAGCCTCTTGGCAGGGGTCCGTGAGCAGTTCTTC
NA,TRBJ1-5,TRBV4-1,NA,CASSQSRAPNQPQHF,TGCGCCAGCAGCCAAAGCAGAGCTCCGAATCAGCCCCAGCATTTT
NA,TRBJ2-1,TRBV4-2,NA,CASSPQSSGPAFNEQFF,TGTGCCAGCAGCCCACAATCCTCGGGGCCGGCGTTCAATGAGCAGTTCTTC
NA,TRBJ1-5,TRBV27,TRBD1,CASSRRGPQPQHF,TGTGCCAGCAGTCGCAGGGGGCCACAGCCCCAGCATTTT
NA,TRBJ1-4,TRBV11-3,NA,CASSLVGAARSDEKLFF,TGTGCCAGCAGCTTAGTAGGTGCAGCGCGGTCTGATGAAAAACTGTTTTTT
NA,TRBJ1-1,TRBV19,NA,CASRQALNTEAFF,TGTGCCAGTAGGCAGGCTCTGAACACTGAAGCTTTCTTT
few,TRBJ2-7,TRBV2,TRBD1,CASSEEGAFIYEQYF,TGTGCCAGCAGTGAAGAGGGGGCCTTTATCTACGAGCAGTACTTC
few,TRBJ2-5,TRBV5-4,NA,CASSLGGGGGAGETQYF,TGTGCCAGCAGCTTGGGAGGTGGAGGGGGGGCCGGGGAGACCCAGTACTTC
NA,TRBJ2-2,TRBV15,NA,CATSRGEQGELFF,TGTGCCACCAGCAGAGGAGAACAGGGAGAGCTGTTTTTT
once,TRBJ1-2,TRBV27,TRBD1,CASSLSVGDRGAVGYTF,TGTGCCAGCAGTTTATCTGTGGGGGACAGGGGAGCTGTGGGCTACACCTTC
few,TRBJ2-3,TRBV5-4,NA,CASSLDGTSTDTQYF,TGTGCCAGCAGCTTGGACGGGACTAGCACAGATACGCAGTATTTT
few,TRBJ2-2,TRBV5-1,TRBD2,CASSFLTSGGANTGELFF,TGCGCCAGCAGCTTTCTGACTAGCGGGGGGGCGAACACCGGGGAGCTGTTTTTT
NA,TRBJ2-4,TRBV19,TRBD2,CASSGAGGTATRNIQYF,TGTGCCAGTAGTGGGGCGGGAGGGACAGCCACCAGAAACATTCAGTACTTC
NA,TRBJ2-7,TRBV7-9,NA,CASSPKGPHEQYF,TGTGCCAGCAGCCCGAAGGGCCCTCACGAGCAGTACTTC
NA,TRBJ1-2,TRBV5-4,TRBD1,CASSTNRDSIMGDYTF,TGTGCCAGCAGCACGAACCGGGACAGTATCATGGGTGACTACACCTTC
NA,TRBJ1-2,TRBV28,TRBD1,CASISGGVGYGYTF,TGTGCCAGCATTTCAGGGGGCGTAGGCTATGGCTACACCTTC
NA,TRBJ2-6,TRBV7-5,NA,CARISRQSRANVLTF,TGTGCCAGAATAAGTAGACAAAGTCGGGCCAACGTCCTGACTTTC